The next 11 T cell receptor beta chains were all read from a single sample in a study of Ad26.COV2.S vaccination and SARS-CoV-2 variants. Data came from immunoSEQ multiplex PCR; TCRdb stores just in-frame clones and leaves some out. The table lists fewer than 400,000 clones, about 85% of them singletons. Treatment given: roughly 20 received Ad26.COV2.S at low or high dose, single or two shots; several received placebo; per-sample allocation not given. Specimen acquisition occurred on day 63 following the initial vaccine or placebo injection. The sequencing here drew on peripheral blood, taken in a trial of Ad26.COV2.S vaccine versus placebo. These receptors originate from a person aged 18-65 years who received the Ad26.COV2.S COVID-19 vaccine or a placebo.

This clone was picked up one time. This sequence joins TRBV5-4 and TRBJ2-1, with 7 nucleotides matching TRBD1. Germline CDR1 is SGHNT and CDR2 is YYREEE (reference sequence). This CDR3 spans 16 amino acids. Unmatched junction bases numbered 14, after V lost 3 bases and J lost 8 bases. The CDR3 DNA reads TGTGCCAGCAGCTCCGACAGGGCAGGTAAGCCCGATGAGCAGTTCTTC. It codes for CASSSDRAGKPDEQFF. Looking up the rest from reference TRBV5-4 and TRBJ2-1 gives the full variable domain: ETGVTQSPTHLIKTRGQQVTLRCSSQSGHNTVSWYQQALGQGPQFIFQYYREEENGRGNFPPRFSGLQFPNYSSELNVNALELDDSALYLCASSSDRAGKPDEQFFGPGTRLTVL.

The chain carries TRBV6-5 and TRBJ2-5; D perhaps matches TRBD1 (5 bases). Trimming pared 2 bases from V and 9 bases from J, leaving 13 bases between. The CDR3 extends over 13 amino acids. Germline V CDR1 and CDR2: MNHEY, SVGAGI. CDR3 coding DNA: TGTGCCAGCAGTTACAGGGGCTTTGAGGCCCAGTACTTC. Residues: CASSYRGFEAQYF.

This clone was picked up one time. The gene calls are TRBV19 and TRBJ2-1; D possibly uses TRBD1 or TRBD2 (5 bases each). The CDR3 is 13 amino acids. The V gene lost 3 bases and the J gene lost 10 bases, with 13 bases spanning the gap. In germline, CDR1 is LNHDA, CDR2 SQIVND (reference sequence). The CDR3 DNA reads TGTGCCAGTAGTATCCCAAGGGACCACGAGCAGTTCTTC. Protein sequence: CASSIPRDHEQFF.

The chain joins TRBV6-5 to TRBJ1-1; tentative D call: TRBD1 (5 bases). The CDR3 is made up of 16 amino acids. V was cut by 0 bases and J by 4 bases, with 15 bases left in between. CDR1 is MNHEY and CDR2 is SVGAGI in the germline V gene. As DNA, the CDR3 is TGTGCCAGCAGTTACTCGAAAGGAGGGGTTCTCACTGAAGCTTTCTTT. Translating gives CASSYSKGGVLTEAFF.

This clone appeared many times. The chain has TRBV7-3 and TRBJ2-7; the match to TRBD1 covers 12 bases. The J segment lost 6 bases and the V segment lost 5 bases, leaving 11 bases of the junction unmatched. Germline CDR1 reads SGHTA; CDR2 reads FQGTGA. This CDR3 is built from 16 residues. CDR3 sequence reads: CASSPSPGQGAREQYF. The DNA for the CDR3 is TGTGCCAGCAGCCCATCCCCGGGACAGGGGGCGCGCGAGCAGTACTTC.

The V call is TRBV7-3, the J call TRBJ1-1; weak D call: TRBD1 (5 bases). The V and J ends lost 4 bases and 1 base respectively, with 16 bases between them. There are 16 residues in the CDR3. Germline V gene sequence: CDR1 SGHTA, CDR2 FQGTGA. CDR3 sequence (DNA): TGTGCCAGCAGCTCAGGGCGCTTAGGACCGAACACTGAAGCTTTCTTT. Its translation is CASSSGRLGPNTEAFF.

The chain combines TRBV6-1 with TRBJ1-1, with unresolved D. Trimming took 3 bases from V and 4 from J, leaving 12 bases between them. The CDR3 consists of 14 residues. CDR1 and CDR2 from the germline V gene are MNHNS and SASEGT. CDR3 sequence: CASSDGARGTEAFF. In DNA, the CDR3 is TGTGCCAGCAGTGATGGCGCCCGGGGCACTGAAGCTTTCTTT.

The chain has TRBV11-2 and TRBJ1-6; D is unclear. Germline CDR1 reads SGHAT; CDR2 reads FQNNGV. The ends were cut back, 5 bases at V and 10 bases at J, with 15 bases in the middle. This CDR3 region has 14 residues. The CDR3, as DNA: TGTGCCAGCAGCCCCGCTTCGACGTGGTCACCCCTCCACTTT. This codes for CASSPASTWSPLHF.

This chain uses TRBV7-2 with TRBJ1-3; D unclear. Germline CDR1 SGHTA, CDR2 FQGNSA. The CDR3 contains 15 residues. V dropped 2 bases and J dropped 2 bases, with 10 bases sitting between them. The CDR3 spells CASSLIGGAGNTIYF. The DNA of the CDR3 is TGTGCCAGCAGCTTAATCGGAGGAGCTGGAAACACCATATATTTT.

V and J are TRBV3-1 (or the pseudogene TRBV3-2) and TRBJ2-7, with D tentatively TRBD1 (6 bases). V was cut by 7 bases and J by 5 bases, with 21 bases left in between. Per the germline V gene, CDR1 is LGHDT and CDR2 is YNNKEL (reference sequence). The CDR3 spans 15 residues. The CDR3 region is CASNLKSQGLHEQYF. DNA for the CDR3: TGTGCCAGCAACCTGAAATCACAGGGTTTGCACGAGCAGTACTTC.

The chain couples TRBV7-6 to TRBJ1-1; D not resolved. The CDR3 has 15 residues. Germline CDR1 and CDR2: SGHVS and FNYEAQ. V shed 1 base and J shed 2 bases, with 11 bases lying between them. CDR3 nucleotides: TGTGCCAGCAGCTTAGTTGGAGATGACAACACTGAAGCTTTCTTT. Protein: CASSLVGDDNTEAFF. The full variable domain, rest sourced from reference TRBV7-6 and TRBJ1-1, is GAGVSQSPRYKVTKRGQDVALRCDPISGHVSLYWYRQALGQGPEFLTYFNYEAQQDKSGLPNDRFSAERPEGSISTLTIQRTEQRDSAMYRCASSLVGDDNTEAFFGQGTRLTVV.